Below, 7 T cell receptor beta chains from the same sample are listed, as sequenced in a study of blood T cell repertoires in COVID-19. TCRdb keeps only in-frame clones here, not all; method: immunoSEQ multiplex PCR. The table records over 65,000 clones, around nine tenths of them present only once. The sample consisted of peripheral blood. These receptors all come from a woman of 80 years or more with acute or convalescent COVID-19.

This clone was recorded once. CDR3 DNA sequence: TGTGCCAGCAGCTTCCGTGTGGGACAGGGAAAAAACATTCAGTACTTC. The encoded protein is CASSFRVGQGKNIQYF. The gene calls are TRBV5-6 and TRBJ2-4, with 9 bases aligning to TRBD1. The V gene's germline CDR1 is SGHDT and CDR2 YYEEEE. J was trimmed by 4 bases and V by 2 bases; bases with no gene match: 7. CDR3 length equals 16 residues.

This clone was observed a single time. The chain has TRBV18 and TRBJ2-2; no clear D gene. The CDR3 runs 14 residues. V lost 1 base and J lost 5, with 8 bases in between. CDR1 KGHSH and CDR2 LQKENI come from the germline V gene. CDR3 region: CASSPHPTTGELFF. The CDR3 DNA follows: TGTGCCAGCTCACCACACCCTACTACCGGGGAGCTGTTTTTT.

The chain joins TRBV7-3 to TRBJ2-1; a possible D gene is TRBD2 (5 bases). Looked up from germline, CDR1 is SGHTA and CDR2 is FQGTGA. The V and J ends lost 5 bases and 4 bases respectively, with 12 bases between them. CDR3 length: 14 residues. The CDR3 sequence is CASSQTRDYNEQFF. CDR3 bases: TGTGCCAGCAGCCAAACGAGGGATTACAATGAGCAGTTCTTC.

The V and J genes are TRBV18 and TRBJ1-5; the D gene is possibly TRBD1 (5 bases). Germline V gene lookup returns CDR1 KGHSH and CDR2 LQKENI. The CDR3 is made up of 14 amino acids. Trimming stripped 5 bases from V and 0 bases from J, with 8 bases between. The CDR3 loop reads CASSRQFSNQPQHF. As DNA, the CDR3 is TGTGCCAGCTCAAGACAGTTTAGCAATCAGCCCCAGCATTTT.

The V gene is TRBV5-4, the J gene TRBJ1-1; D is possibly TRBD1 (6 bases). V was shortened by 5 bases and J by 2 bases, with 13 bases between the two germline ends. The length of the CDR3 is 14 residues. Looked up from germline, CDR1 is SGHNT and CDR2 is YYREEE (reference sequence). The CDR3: CASRDTGINTEAFF. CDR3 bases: TGTGCCAGCAGGGATACAGGGATCAACACTGAAGCTTTCTTT.

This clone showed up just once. The DNA for the CDR3 is TGTGCCAGCTCGTCCCCGGGACAGTCATCCTACGAGCAGTACTTC. It translates to CASSSPGQSSYEQYF. The rearrangement uses TRBV18 and TRBJ2-7, with 7 bases fitting TRBD1. The germline CDR1 and CDR2 sequences are KGHSH and LQKENI. V lost 6 bases, J lost 1 base, and 9 bases stayed unmatched. This CDR3 has 15 residues.

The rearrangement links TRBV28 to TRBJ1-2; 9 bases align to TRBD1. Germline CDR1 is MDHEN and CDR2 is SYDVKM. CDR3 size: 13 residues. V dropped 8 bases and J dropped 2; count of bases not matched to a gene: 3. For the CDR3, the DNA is TGTGCCAGCGAGGACAGGGGCAACTATGGCTACACCTTC. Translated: CASEDRGNYGYTF.